A selection of T cell receptor beta chains follows, all from one sample in a study of identical twins. TCRdb processed the 5' RACE reads anew with MiXCR; each CDR3 protein has one entry. The sample shows approximately 220,000 distinct CDR3 sequences, 6% to 8.5% of them seen only once. The sample also formed part of further work on yellow fever vaccine responses in identical twins.

The sequencing input was CD8+ T cells sorted from blood. All receptors come from a woman between 18 and 29 years old in good health. Both conserved end residues are part of each CDR3. The D gene is left open where the match is weak. Part of the rows lack a size; the others show once, few, many or a class for expanded clones.

V gene	D gene	clone size	J gene	CDR3 protein	CDR3 DNA
TRBV7-9	TRBD2	many	TRBJ2-7	CASSPASGSYLYEQYF	TGTGCCAGCAGCCCAGCTAGCGGGAGCTATCTCTACGAGCAGTACTTC
TRBV20-1	NA	many	TRBJ2-2	CSARPGVETGELFF	TGCAGTGCTAGACCAGGGGTGGAGACCGGGGAGCTGTTTTTT
TRBV14	TRBD1	few	TRBJ1-1	CASSPRQGAKEAFF	TGTGCCAGCAGCCCGAGACAGGGGGCGAAGGAAGCTTTCTTT
TRBV6-1	NA	many	TRBJ2-3	CASSEARGGTDTQYF	TGTGCCAGCAGTGAAGCCAGGGGTGGCACAGATACGCAGTATTTT
TRBV29-1	NA	many	TRBJ2-1	CSVEAGGIHHISYMPGEQFF	TGCAGCGTTGAAGCGGGCGGGATCCACCACATATCCTACATGCCGGGCGAGCAGTTCTTC
TRBV19	NA	few	TRBJ2-7	CASTDGGDYEQYF	TGTGCCAGCACCGACGGGGGAGACTACGAGCAGTACTTC
TRBV19	NA	few	TRBJ2-1	CASSPLYQGPSYNEQFF	TGTGCCAGTAGTCCCTTGTACCAGGGGCCGTCCTACAATGAGCAGTTCTTC
TRBV9	NA	many	TRBJ2-1	CASSVGSGNEQFF	TGTGCCAGCAGCGTGGGCTCCGGGAATGAGCAGTTCTTC
TRBV5-5	NA	NA	TRBJ2-7	CASSLRKMTDEQYF	TGTGCCAGCAGCCTCCGGAAGATGACGGACGAGCAGTACTTC
TRBV4-1	TRBD2	few	TRBJ2-1	CASSQRSTSGTYNEQFF	TGCGCCAGCAGCCAAAGGTCCACTAGCGGAACCTACAATGAGCAGTTCTTC
TRBV4-1	TRBD1	many	TRBJ1-1	CASSQDQDRRNTEAFF	TGCGCCAGCAGCCAAGATCAGGACAGGAGGAACACTGAAGCTTTCTTT
TRBV10-3	TRBD1	NA	TRBJ2-2	CAISESIGGQGAVGELFF	TGTGCCATCAGTGAGTCGATCGGAGGACAGGGGGCCGTCGGGGAGCTGTTTTTT
TRBV13	NA	few	TRBJ2-1	CASSAPSSYNEQFF	TGTGCCAGCAGCGCACCTAGCTCCTACAATGAGCAGTTCTTC
TRBV29-1	TRBD2	NA	TRBJ2-7	CSVDGLAGGQTYEQYF	TGCAGCGTTGATGGACTAGCGGGAGGCCAGACCTACGAGCAGTACTTC
TRBV6-5	TRBD2	many	TRBJ2-1	CASSYSYLAGYNEQFF	TGTGCCAGCAGTTACTCGTATCTAGCGGGGTACAATGAGCAGTTCTTC
TRBV11-2	NA	many	TRBJ2-2	CASSLAPNSYRAGELFF	TGTGCCAGCAGCTTAGCACCGAATTCATATAGGGCCGGGGAGCTGTTTTTT
TRBV24-1	TRBD2	NA	TRBJ2-3	CATSDALAGGSASTDTQYF	TGTGCCACCAGTGATGCACTAGCGGGAGGGTCAGCTAGCACAGATACGCAGTATTTT
TRBV29-1	TRBD1	many	TRBJ1-1	CSVEDWEGAANTEAFF	TGCAGCGTTGAAGATTGGGAGGGGGCGGCGAACACTGAAGCTTTCTTT
TRBV20-1	TRBD1	few	TRBJ2-7	CSARDGQGRLYEQYF	TGCAGTGCTAGGGATGGACAGGGCCGCTTATACGAGCAGTACTTC
TRBV10-3	TRBD2	many	TRBJ2-5	CAISESTSGQETQYF	TGTGCCATCAGTGAGTCTACTAGCGGCCAAGAGACCCAGTACTTC
TRBV29-1	TRBD2	many	TRBJ2-3	CSVTGTSGASDTQYF	TGCAGCGTTACAGGGACTAGCGGGGCCTCAGATACGCAGTATTTT
TRBV6-2/TRBV6-3	NA	many	TRBJ1-1	CASSYSEGYTEAFF	TGTGCCAGCAGTTACTCGGAGGGTTACACTGAAGCTTTCTTT
TRBV7-6	TRBD2	many	TRBJ2-5	CASSLEAGKETQYF	TGTGCCAGCAGCTTAGAAGCGGGGAAAGAGACCCAGTACTTC
TRBV5-6	NA	many	TRBJ2-1	CASSLAVGIGFIYNEQFF	TGTGCCAGCAGCTTGGCCGTAGGTATAGGATTCATCTACAATGAGCAGTTCTTC
TRBV3-1	NA	NA	TRBJ2-5	CASSPDHGGLEETQYF	TGTGCCAGCAGCCCCGACCACGGGGGGCTTGAAGAGACCCAGTACTTC
TRBV9	NA	few	TRBJ1-1	CASSPRGGVTEAFF	TGTGCCAGCAGCCCTCGGGGAGGGGTCACTGAAGCTTTCTTT
TRBV7-9	NA	many	TRBJ2-5	CASSLGYGNETQYF	TGTGCCAGCAGCTTAGGTTACGGGAACGAGACCCAGTACTTC
TRBV2	TRBD2	many	TRBJ2-1	CASSEFRAGKANEQFF	TGTGCCAGCAGTGAATTTAGAGCGGGAAAAGCCAATGAGCAGTTCTTC
TRBV13	TRBD2	many	TRBJ2-5	CASSSRPGLAEEVETQYF	TGTGCCAGCAGCTCCCGCCCGGGACTAGCGGAAGAGGTAGAGACCCAGTACTTC
TRBV24-1	NA	few	TRBJ2-7	CATSDFRGYEQYF	TGTGCCACCAGTGATTTTAGGGGCTACGAGCAGTACTTC
TRBV28	NA	few	TRBJ2-1	CASTDPVGAIDEQFF	TGTGCCAGCACTGACCCGGTTGGGGCCATCGATGAGCAGTTCTTC
TRBV5-1	TRBD1	many	TRBJ1-1	CASSPRGTGNTEAFF	TGCGCCAGCAGCCCGCGCGGGACAGGGAACACTGAAGCTTTCTTT
TRBV5-1	NA	few	TRBJ2-1	CASSPEVLSSYNEQFF	TGCGCCAGCAGCCCGGAGGTGCTTAGCTCCTACAATGAGCAGTTCTTC
TRBV7-9	TRBD2	few	TRBJ2-5	CASSLLAGDRETQYF	TGTGCCAGCAGCTTACTAGCGGGAGACCGAGAGACCCAGTACTTC
TRBV5-1	NA	many	TRBJ2-1	CASSPVQGYNEQFF	TGCGCCAGCAGCCCAGTACAGGGTTACAATGAGCAGTTCTTC
TRBV12-3/TRBV12-4	NA	many	TRBJ2-1	CASRLTRNEQFF	TGTGCCAGCAGACTGACCCGAAATGAGCAGTTCTTC
TRBV28	NA	NA	TRBJ2-7	CASSLNGMVDEQYF	TGTGCCAGCAGTTTAAACGGGATGGTCGACGAGCAGTACTTC